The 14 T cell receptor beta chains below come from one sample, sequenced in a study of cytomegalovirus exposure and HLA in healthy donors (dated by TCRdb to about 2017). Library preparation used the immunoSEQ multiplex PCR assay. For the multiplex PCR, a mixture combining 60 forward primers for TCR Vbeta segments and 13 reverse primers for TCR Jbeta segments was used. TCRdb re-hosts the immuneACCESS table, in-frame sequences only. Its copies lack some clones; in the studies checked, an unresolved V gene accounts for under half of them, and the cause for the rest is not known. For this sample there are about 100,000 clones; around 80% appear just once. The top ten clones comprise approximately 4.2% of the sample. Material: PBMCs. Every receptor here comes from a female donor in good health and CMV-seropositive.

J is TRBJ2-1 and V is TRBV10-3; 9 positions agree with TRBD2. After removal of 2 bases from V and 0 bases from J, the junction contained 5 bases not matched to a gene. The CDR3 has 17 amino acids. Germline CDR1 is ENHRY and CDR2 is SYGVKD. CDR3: CAISEGSGRSSYNEQFF. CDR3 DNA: TGTGCCATCAGTGAGGGTAGCGGGAGATCCTCCTACAATGAGCAGTTCTTC.

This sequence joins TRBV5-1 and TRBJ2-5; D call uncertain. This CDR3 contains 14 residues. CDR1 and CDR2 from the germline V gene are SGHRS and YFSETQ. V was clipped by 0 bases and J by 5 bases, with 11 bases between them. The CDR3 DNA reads TGCGCCAGCAGCTTGGGGAGTCTTGGGGAGACCCAGTACTTC. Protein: CASSLGSLGETQYF.

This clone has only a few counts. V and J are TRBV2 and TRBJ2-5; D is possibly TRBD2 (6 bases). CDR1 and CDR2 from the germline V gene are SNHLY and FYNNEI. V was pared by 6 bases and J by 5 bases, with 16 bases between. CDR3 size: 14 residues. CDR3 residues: CASSIRLGGETQYF. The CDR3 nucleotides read TGTGCCAGCAGCATAAGACTAGGCGGGGAGACCCAGTACTTC. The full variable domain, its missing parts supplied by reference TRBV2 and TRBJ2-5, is EPEVTQTPSHQVTQMGQEVILRCVPISNHLYFYWYRQILGQKVEFLVSFYNNEISEKSEIFDDQFSVERPDGSNFTLKIRSTKLEDSAMYFCASSIRLGGETQYFGPGTRLLVL.

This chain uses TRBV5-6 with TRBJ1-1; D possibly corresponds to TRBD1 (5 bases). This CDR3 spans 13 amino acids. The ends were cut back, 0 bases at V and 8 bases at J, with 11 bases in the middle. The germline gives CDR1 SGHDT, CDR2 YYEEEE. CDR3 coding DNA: TGTGCCAGCAGCTTGGTTCAGGGCCGAGAAGCTTTCTTT. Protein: CASSLVQGREAFF.

CDR3 residues: CASSQEGGGSYEQYF. The CDR3 DNA is TGCGCCAGCAGCCAAGAGGGGGGGGGTTCCTACGAGCAGTACTTC. The V call is TRBV4-1, the J call TRBJ2-7; 7 nucleotides match TRBD2. Trimming at V came to 0 bases and at J to 1 base, leaving 3 bases not matched to a gene. Germline values: CDR1 MGHRA, CDR2 YSYEKL. This CDR3 comprises 15 residues.

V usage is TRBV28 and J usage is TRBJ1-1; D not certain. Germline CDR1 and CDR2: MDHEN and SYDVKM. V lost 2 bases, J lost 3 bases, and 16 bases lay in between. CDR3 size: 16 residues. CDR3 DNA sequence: TGTGCCAGCAGTTTAGTAGGGCGGGGTGGGCACACTGAAGCTTTCTTT. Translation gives CASSLVGRGGHTEAFF.

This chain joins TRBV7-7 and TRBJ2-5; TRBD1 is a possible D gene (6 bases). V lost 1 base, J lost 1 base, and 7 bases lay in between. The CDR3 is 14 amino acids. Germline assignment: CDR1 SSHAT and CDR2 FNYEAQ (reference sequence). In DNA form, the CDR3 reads TGTGCCAGCAGCTTAGGGACAGCCCAAGAGACCCAGTACTTC. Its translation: CASSLGTAQETQYF.

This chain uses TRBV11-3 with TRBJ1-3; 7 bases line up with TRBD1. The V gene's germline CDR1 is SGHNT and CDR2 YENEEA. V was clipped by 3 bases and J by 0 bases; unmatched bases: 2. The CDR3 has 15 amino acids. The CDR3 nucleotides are TGTGCCAGCAGCTTGGGACAGAGCTCTGGAAACACCATATATTTT. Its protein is CASSLGQSSGNTIYF. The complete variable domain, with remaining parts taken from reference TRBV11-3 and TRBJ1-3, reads EAGVVQSPRYKIIEKKQPVAFWCNPISGHNTLYWYLQNLGQGPELLIRYENEEAVDDSQLPKDRFSAERLKGVDSTLKIQPAELGDSAVYLCASSLGQSSGNTIYFGEGSWLTVV.

CDR3 sequence reads: CASSSPSGSYGYTF. Written as DNA, the CDR3 is TGTGCCAGCAGTTCCCCCTCAGGGTCCTATGGCTACACCTTC. The V call is TRBV28, the J call TRBJ1-2; TRBD1 might be the D (5 bases). Germline assignment: CDR1 MDHEN and CDR2 SYDVKM. V lost 4 bases and J 4 bases, leaving 13 bases between the germline ends. The CDR3 contains 14 residues.

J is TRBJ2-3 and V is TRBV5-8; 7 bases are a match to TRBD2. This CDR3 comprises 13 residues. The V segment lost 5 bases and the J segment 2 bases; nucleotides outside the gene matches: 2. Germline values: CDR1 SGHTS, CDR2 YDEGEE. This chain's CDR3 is CASRWDYTDTQYF. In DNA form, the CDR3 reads TGTGCCAGCAGATGGGACTACACAGATACGCAGTATTTT.

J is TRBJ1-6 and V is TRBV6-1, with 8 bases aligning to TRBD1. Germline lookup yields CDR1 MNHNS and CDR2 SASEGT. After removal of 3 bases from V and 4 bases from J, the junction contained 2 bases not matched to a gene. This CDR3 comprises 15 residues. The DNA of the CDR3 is TGTGCCAGCAGTGATAGACAGGGGTATAATTCACCCCTCCACTTT. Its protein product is CASSDRQGYNSPLHF.

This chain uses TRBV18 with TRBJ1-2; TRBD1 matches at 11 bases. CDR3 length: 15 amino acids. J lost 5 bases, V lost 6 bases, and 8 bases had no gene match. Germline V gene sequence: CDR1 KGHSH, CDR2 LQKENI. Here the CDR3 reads CASSHGQGADYGYTF. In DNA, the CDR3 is TGTGCCAGCTCCCACGGACAGGGGGCGGATTATGGCTACACCTTC.

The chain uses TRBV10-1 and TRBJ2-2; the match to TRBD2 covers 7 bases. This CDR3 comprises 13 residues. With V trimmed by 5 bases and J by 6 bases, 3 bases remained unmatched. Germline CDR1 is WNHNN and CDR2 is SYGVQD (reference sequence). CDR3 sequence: CASSSGEAGELFF. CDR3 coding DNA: TGCGCCAGCAGTAGCGGGGAAGCCGGGGAGCTGTTTTTT.

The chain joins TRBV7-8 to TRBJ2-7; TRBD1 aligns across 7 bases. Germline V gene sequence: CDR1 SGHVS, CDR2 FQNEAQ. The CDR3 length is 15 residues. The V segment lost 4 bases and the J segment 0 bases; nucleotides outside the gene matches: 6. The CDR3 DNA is TGTGCCAGCAGCTCGTCAGGGGGATTCTCCTACGAGCAGTACTTC. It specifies CASSSSGGFSYEQYF.